This entry features one T cell receptor beta chain sequence. The table came from immunoSEQ multiplex PCR; TCRdb's copy has only in-frame clones and leaves some out. The table has some 2,500,000 clones, roughly 92% seen once. This specimen comes from a study of shared clonotypes between healthy human individuals. Per the germline V gene, CDR1 is LGHNA and CDR2 is YSLEER. The CDR3 is 15 residues long. Unmatched junction bases numbered 11, after V lost 4 bases and J lost 6 bases. This chain uses TRBV4-3 with TRBJ2-7; 8 bases are shared with TRBD1. Source material: naive CD4+ T cells from PBMCs. Subset indicated: CD45RA+ positively selected. The clonotype was recovered from a young man in good health. Some clones in this sample may be carry-over from other donors' samples. The CDR3 spells CASSLQTGTGSEQYF. As DNA, the CDR3 is TGCGCCAGCAGCCTACAAACCGGGACAGGATCCGAGCAGTACTTC.